A single sample gave rise to the 22 T cell receptor beta chains below, sequenced in a study of cytomegalovirus exposure and HLA in healthy donors. The PCR contained 60 Vbeta and 13 Jbeta primers. Generated by immunoSEQ multiplex PCR, the TCRdb table keeps only in-frame clones and is missing some. This specimen shows under 200,000 clones; the ten leading clones hold about 6.5%. The sample was PBMCs. These receptors all stem from a man aged 25-45 years in good health and CMV-seronegative.

V gene TRBV7-8 combines with J gene TRBJ2-7; D might be TRBD1 (6 bases). The germline V and J ends were trimmed by 3 bases and 0 bases, with 21 bases remaining between them. This CDR3 is built from 18 residues. The germline V gene has CDR1 SGHVS and CDR2 FQNEAQ. CDR3 bases: TGTGCCAGCAGCTTCGAATACCTGGACAGTTTAAGCTCCTACGAGCAGTACTTC. Encoded protein: CASSFEYLDSLSSYEQYF.

This sequence joins TRBV6-1 and TRBJ1-2, with D tentatively TRBD1 (6 bases). This CDR3 has 15 amino acids. CDR1 and CDR2 from the germline V gene are MNHNS and SASEGT. The V end was cut by 6 bases, the J end by 4 bases, with 18 bases between. CDR3 nucleotide sequence: TGTGCCAGCAGAGAGGGTACGACAGGTTCCTATGGCTACACCTTC. It translates to CASREGTTGSYGYTF.

The chain combines TRBV6-6 with TRBJ2-5; 7 nucleotides agree with TRBD2. Near its end, the DNA agrees better with TRBJ2-7, so the J call may be wrong. The CDR3 covers 13 residues. Germline loops: CDR1 MNHNY, CDR2 SVGAGI (reference sequence). CDR3 sequence (DNA): TGTGCCAGCCATAGCGGGCAATCCTACGAGCAGTACTTC. It yields the protein CASHSGQSYEQYF.

V gene TRBV9 combines with J gene TRBJ1-2, with 8 bases matching TRBD1. Germline V gene sequence: CDR1 SGDLS, CDR2 YYNGEE. With V trimmed by 0 bases and J by 1 base, 2 bases remained unmatched. The CDR3 runs 15 residues. DNA of the CDR3: TGTGCCAGCAGCGTAGGTGGACAGGGTAACTATGGCTACACCTTC. It codes for CASSVGGQGNYGYTF.

The chain links TRBV2 to TRBJ2-7, with TRBD1 matching 9 bases. Per the germline V gene, CDR1 is SNHLY and CDR2 is FYNNEI. With 6 bases clipped from V and 1 base from J, the junction kept 4 bases outside the gene matches. This CDR3 has 14 amino acids. The CDR3 protein is CASSGQGISYEQYF. DNA of the CDR3: TGTGCCAGCAGCGGACAGGGGATTTCCTACGAGCAGTACTTC.

The J gene is TRBJ1-5, the V gene TRBV2, with TRBD1 matching over 9 bases. The CDR3 extends over 14 amino acids. Germline V lookup: CDR1 SNHLY, CDR2 FYNNEI. V dropped 6 bases and J dropped 3; count of bases not matched to a gene: 3. In DNA, the CDR3 is TGTGCCAGCAGGGGACAGGGTTACAATCAGCCCCAGCATTTT. Its protein is CASRGQGYNQPQHF.

The DNA for the CDR3 is TGTGCCAGCAGCTCCGGGACAGGGGGACCCGGGGAGCTGTTTTTT. Translating it yields CASSSGTGGPGELFF. The rearrangement links TRBV4-2 to TRBJ2-2; TRBD1 matches at 11 bases. Germline CDR1 is LGHNA and CDR2 is YNFKEQ. CDR3 length equals 15 residues. The V segment lost 5 bases and the J segment 6 bases; nucleotides outside the gene matches: 5.

This sequence joins TRBV14 and TRBJ1-1; TRBD1 might be the D (6 bases). The V end lost 3 bases, the J end lost 5 bases, and 13 bases lay between the germline ends. The CDR3 spans 14 residues. CDR1 is SGHDN, CDR2 FVKESK, per germline. The CDR3 DNA reads as TGTGCCAGCAGCCACCAGGGGTCGGGAACTGAAGCTTTCTTT. It codes for CASSHQGSGTEAFF. Using reference TRBV14 and TRBJ1-1 for the parts outside the CDR3, the full variable domain is EAGVTQFPSHSVIEKGQTVTLRCDPISGHDNLYWYRRVMGKEIKFLLHFVKESKQDESGMPNNRFLAERTGGTYSTLKVQPAELEDSGVYFCASSHQGSGTEAFFGQGTRLTVV.

Concerning this clone: A junction end diverges from the germline sequence, so it may reflect a read error. The J gene is TRBJ2-4, the V gene TRBV9; D gene uncertain. The germline V gene has CDR1 SGDLS and CDR2 YYNGEE. This CDR3 comprises 14 residues. CDR3 sequence (DNA): TGTGCCAGCAGCGTAGGGTGGGCCAAAAACATTCAGCACTTC. Residues: CASSVGWAKNIQHF.

CDR3 sequence (DNA): TGTGCCAGCAGCACTACCGGGACTCTCTACGAGCAGTACTTC. This translates into CASSTTGTLYEQYF. The chain has TRBV11-2 and TRBJ2-5; possible D gene TRBD2, 6 bases. The end of the DNA fits TRBJ2-7 better, so the J call may be wrong. CDR3 size: 14 residues. CDR1 is SGHAT, CDR2 FQNNGV, per germline.

The chain is built from TRBV7-3 and TRBJ2-2; perhaps TRBD2 as D (5 bases). Germline V gene sequence: CDR1 SGHTA, CDR2 FQGTGA. The V end was cut by 3 bases, the J end by 8 bases, with 13 bases between. The CDR3 loop spans 14 amino acids. The CDR3 sequence: CASSLAGTRGELFF. DNA of the CDR3: TGTGCCAGCAGCTTGGCCGGAACTAGAGGGGAGCTGTTTTTT.

The genes are TRBV7-9 and TRBJ2-2, with TRBD2 identical over 10 bases. The CDR3 covers 18 residues. J gave up 1 base and V 4 bases, and 9 bases lay outside the gene matches. The germline V gene encodes CDR1 SEHNR and CDR2 FQNEAQ (reference sequence). The CDR3 nucleotides are TGTGCCAGCAGCTCGAAGCATCGACTAGCGGGGAACACCGGGGAGCTGTTTTTT. This encodes CASSSKHRLAGNTGELFF. Full variable domain (outside the CDR3, taken from reference TRBV7-9 and TRBJ2-2): DTGVSQNPRHKITKRGQNVTFRCDPISEHNRLYWYRQTLGQGPEFLTYFQNEAQLEKSRLLSDRFSAERPKGSFSTLEIQRTEQGDSAMYLCASSSKHRLAGNTGELFFGEGSRLTVL.

This chain connects TRBV5-1 to TRBJ1-6; TRBD1 is a possible D gene (5 bases). V lost 1 base and J lost 5, with 10 bases in between. CDR3 size: 15 residues. Germline CDR1 SGHRS, CDR2 YFSETQ. The CDR3: CASSLQGGDNSPLHF. CDR3 DNA sequence: TGCGCCAGCAGCTTGCAGGGTGGCGATAATTCACCCCTCCACTTT.

The chain joins TRBV6-4 to TRBJ1-2, with 9 bases identical to TRBD1. The CDR3 length is 15 residues. Germline V gene sequence: CDR1 MRHNA, CDR2 SNTAGT. V trimming: 6 bases; J trimming: 8 bases; junction bases outside the gene matches: 13. DNA of the CDR3: TGTGCCAGCAGGGGACAGGGTTTCAGCGGTGCGGGCTACACCTTC. Translating gives CASRGQGFSGAGYTF.

The chain joins TRBV7-9 to TRBJ2-4, with 11 bases lining up with TRBD1. The CDR3 covers 14 residues. Per the germline V gene, CDR1 is SEHNR and CDR2 is FQNEAQ (reference sequence). V shed 5 bases and J 7 bases; nucleotides not matched to a gene: 4. The CDR3: CASSPGTGGNIQYF. The CDR3 bases are TGTGCCAGCAGCCCCGGGACAGGGGGGAACATTCAGTACTTC. Together with reference TRBV7-9 and TRBJ2-4, the CDR3 gives the full variable domain: DTGVSQNPRHKITKRGQNVTFRCDPISEHNRLYWYRQTLGQGPEFLTYFQNEAQLEKSRLLSDRFSAERPKGSFSTLEIQRTEQGDSAMYLCASSPGTGGNIQYFGAGTRLSVL.

This chain links TRBV11-2 with TRBJ2-2; TRBD1 agrees at 11 bases. Germline V lookup: CDR1 SGHAT, CDR2 FQNNGV. CDR3 size: 17 residues. V lost 4 bases, J lost 6 bases, and 10 bases stayed unmatched. CDR3 amino acids: CASSSSFGTGGAGELFF. The DNA for the CDR3 is TGTGCCAGCAGCTCCAGTTTCGGGACAGGGGGTGCCGGGGAGCTGTTTTTT.

The chain employs TRBV5-1 and TRBJ2-2; D possibly corresponds to TRBD1 (6 bases). V lost 5 bases to trimming and J lost 5 bases, with 13 bases between them. Looked up from germline, CDR1 is SGHRS and CDR2 is YFSETQ. This CDR3 spans 14 amino acids. The CDR3 region has the DNA TGCGCCAGCAGTAGTTACAGGGAGACCGGGGAGCTGTTTTTT. Translating it yields CASSSYRETGELFF. Using reference TRBV5-1 and TRBJ2-2 for the parts outside the CDR3, the full variable domain is KAGVTQTPRYLIKTRGQQVTLSCSPISGHRSVSWYQQTPGQGLQFLFEYFSETQRNKGNFPGRFSGRQFSNSRSEMNVSTLELGDSALYLCASSSYRETGELFFGEGSRLTVL.

This sequence joins TRBV7-8 and TRBJ1-5; D ambiguous. This CDR3 spans 14 amino acids. Per the germline V gene, CDR1 is SGHVS and CDR2 is FQNEAQ. V gave up 3 bases and J gave up 0 bases, with 6 bases separating them. This chain's CDR3 is CASSLQYSNQPQHF. The DNA for the CDR3 is TGTGCCAGCAGCTTGCAGTATAGCAATCAGCCCCAGCATTTT.

The V and J genes are TRBV7-2 and TRBJ1-6, with D perhaps matching TRBD1 (5 bases). V dropped 1 base and J dropped 0 bases, with 7 bases sitting between them. Germline V gene sequence: CDR1 SGHTA, CDR2 FQGNSA. CDR3 size: 16 residues. CDR3 in amino acids: CASSLVGPSYNSPLHF. The CDR3 DNA sequence: TGTGCCAGCAGCTTAGTGGGGCCCTCCTATAATTCACCCCTCCACTTT.

The V gene is TRBV29-1, the J gene TRBJ2-7, with D maybe TRBD2 (6 bases). The CDR3 totals 10 residues. V dropped 7 bases and J dropped 12 bases, with 16 bases sitting between them. CDR1 and CDR2 from the germline V gene are SQVTM and ANQGSEA. The CDR3 nucleotides are TGCAGCGCTGGGGACTCAACGCTGTACTTC. Translation: CSAGDSTLYF.

CDR3 protein: CASSLDLRGETQYF. As DNA, the CDR3 is TGTGCCAGCAGCTTAGATCTCCGGGGAGAGACCCAGTACTTC. The rearrangement joins TRBV7-6 to TRBJ2-5; D is possibly TRBD2 (5 bases). The CDR3 length is 14 residues. Trimming shortened V by 1 base and J by 4 bases, and 10 bases separated the two germline ends. Germline loops: CDR1 SGHVS, CDR2 FNYEAQ.

About this clone: A junction end diverges from the germline sequence, so it may reflect a read error. The V gene is TRBV6-1, the J gene TRBJ2-7; perhaps TRBD2 as D (5 bases). Germline CDR1 and CDR2: MNHNS and SASEGT. The length of the CDR3 is 12 residues. Here the CDR3 reads CASTERDYEQYF. The CDR3, as DNA: TGTGCCAGCACTGAACGGGACTACGAGCAGTACTTC.